The clone carrying this T cell receptor (beta chain) showed up just a few times. TCRdb reprocessed the 5' RACE reads via MiXCR and lists one record per CDR3 protein. Found here are about 240,000 distinct CDR3 sequences, 6.5% to 9% of them singletons; the top ten hold approximately 5.4%. This CDR3 contains 14 residues. Germline V gives CDR1 MGHDK, CDR2 SYGVNS. Deletions cut 2 bases from V and 5 bases from J, with 12 bases between. The sample originates from a study of identical twins. These data were also reused for a study on yellow fever vaccine responses in identical twins. Per that study: Twins' vaccine T cell response reportedly seemed partly convergent, partly personalized.

This sequence was found in a woman under 30 in good health. Sequenced input: CD8+ T cells sorted from blood. This chain links TRBV25-1 with TRBJ2-5, with D possibly called TRBD1 or TRBD2 (5 bases each). The CDR3: CASSETAGDETQYF. DNA for the CDR3: TGTGCCAGCAGTGAAACTGCTGGGGACGAGACCCAGTACTTC.